The 30 T cell receptor beta chains in this list originate from one sample, sequenced in a study of cytomegalovirus exposure and HLA in healthy donors. The PCR made use of 60 Vbeta and 13 Jbeta primers. Here immunoSEQ multiplex PCR was the method, and the copy in TCRdb shows in-frame clones only, minus some. This sample has 200,000 to 250,000 clones, with more than 70% found just once. The sequencing sample was made of PBMCs. The receptors come from a human donor in good health.

The J gene is TRBJ2-2, the V gene TRBV18, with 13 bases lining up with TRBD2. V lost 4 bases and J lost 7; bases outside the gene matches: 9. The CDR3 spans 17 residues. Germline CDR1 and CDR2: KGHSH and LQKENI. The CDR3 is CASSRGTSGNYGGELFF. Here the CDR3 DNA reads TGTGCCAGCTCACGGGGGACTAGCGGGAACTACGGCGGGGAGCTGTTTTTT.

The CDR3 nucleotides are TGTGCCAGTAGTATGGGTAGGGGTTTCGAGACCCAGTACTTC. Its protein product is CASSMGRGFETQYF. The V gene is TRBV19, the J gene TRBJ2-5, with D possibly matching TRBD1 (5 bases). V lost 3 bases and J lost 5, with 13 bases in between. The length of the CDR3 is 14 residues. CDR1 and CDR2 (germline): LNHDA, SQIVND (reference sequence). The entire variable domain, with the rest obtained from reference TRBV19 and TRBJ2-5, is as follows: DGGITQSPKYLFRKEGQNVTLSCEQNLNHDAMYWYRQDPGQGLRLIYYSQIVNDFQKGDIAEGYSVSREKKESFPLTVTSAQKNPTAFYLCASSMGRGFETQYFGPGTRLLVL.

The gene calls are TRBV7-8 and TRBJ2-7, with 13 positions matching TRBD2. Trimming removed 1 base from V and 4 bases from J; junction bases left unmatched: 7. The CDR3 has 17 amino acids. CDR1 SGHVS and CDR2 FQNEAQ come from the germline V gene. The CDR3 sequence is CASSLGGLAGLKYEQYF. In DNA, the CDR3 is TGTGCCAGCAGCTTAGGGGGACTAGCGGGACTTAAGTACGAGCAGTACTTC.

V gene TRBV7-2 combines with J gene TRBJ2-3; weak D call: TRBD1 (6 bases). The V gene lost 5 bases and the J gene lost 1 base, with 10 bases spanning the gap. Germline lookup yields CDR1 SGHTA and CDR2 FQGNSA. The CDR3 is 14 amino acids. The CDR3 nucleotides read TGTGCCAGCAGCCAATCAGGGGGCACAGATACGCAGTATTTT. As protein: CASSQSGGTDTQYF.

The genes are TRBV6-5 and TRBJ1-2; TRBD1 agrees at 9 bases. Germline trimming cut 6 bases from V and 4 bases from J; bases unmatched to any gene: 6. Germline V gene data show CDR1 as MNHEY and CDR2 as SVGAGI. CDR3 length equals 14 residues. CDR3 nucleotides: TGTGCCAGCAGGGGACAGGGTGTAGGCTATGGCTACACCTTC. Protein sequence: CASRGQGVGYGYTF.

J is TRBJ1-3 and V is TRBV28, with D possibly TRBD1 on 5 matching bases. Trimming shortened V by 6 bases and J by 0 bases, and 9 bases separated the two germline ends. In germline, CDR1 is MDHEN, CDR2 SYDVKM. This CDR3 has 14 residues. The CDR3 coding sequence is TGTGCCAGCAGGCAAGGGGCCTCTGGAAACACCATATATTTT. Translating gives CASRQGASGNTIYF.

The rearrangement uses TRBV6-1 and TRBJ2-4, with 7 bases fitting TRBD1. The germline V gene encodes CDR1 MNHNS and CDR2 SASEGT. The CDR3 is made up of 14 amino acids. V was clipped by 8 bases and J by 1 base; unmatched bases: 5. CDR3 DNA: TGTGCCAGCGGAACAGGGGTCGCCAAAAACATTCAGTACTTC. Translated, it gives CASGTGVAKNIQYF.

The rearrangement uses TRBV7-2 and TRBJ2-1; 10 bases line up with TRBD2. CDR1 and CDR2 from the germline V gene are SGHTA and FQGNSA. The CDR3 length is 18 residues. V shed 4 bases and J 2 bases; nucleotides not matched to a gene: 11. The CDR3, as DNA: TGTGCCAGCAGCTCGACAGCGGGAGGGTTTCTCGCCTACAATGAGCAGTTCTTC. Amino acid sequence: CASSSTAGGFLAYNEQFF.

The V gene is TRBV9, the J gene TRBJ2-3; tentative D call: TRBD2 (6 bases). This CDR3 is built from 15 residues. The V gene lost 2 bases and the J gene lost 6 bases, with 16 bases spanning the gap. Germline V gene sequence: CDR1 SGDLS, CDR2 YYNGEE. In DNA form, the CDR3 reads TGTGCCAGCAGCGTGACTAGATCACGGGCGGATACGCAGTATTTT. It translates to CASSVTRSRADTQYF.

CDR3 amino acids: CASSFGATGELFF. CDR3 nucleotide sequence: TGTGCCAGCAGCTTTGGGGCAACCGGGGAGCTGTTTTTT. The chain has TRBV7-2 and TRBJ2-2; a weak D match, TRBD1 (5 bases). CDR3 length: 13 residues. V dropped 3 bases and J dropped 5 bases, with 7 bases sitting between them. The germline V gene has CDR1 SGHTA and CDR2 FQGNSA.

This sequence joins TRBV28 and TRBJ2-1; no firm D call. The V end lost 3 bases, the J end lost 15 bases, and 12 bases lay between the germline ends. The germline V gene has CDR1 MDHEN and CDR2 SYDVKM. CDR3 size: 11 residues. CDR3 loop: CASSFRQIAFF. CDR3 nucleotides: TGTGCCAGCAGTTTTCGGCAGATAGCGTTCTTC.

V gene TRBV5-1 combines with J gene TRBJ1-5, with D tentatively TRBD1 (6 bases). The CDR3 runs 16 residues. The ends were cut back, 2 bases at V and 7 bases at J, with 19 bases in the middle. The V gene's germline CDR1 is SGHRS and CDR2 YFSETQ. The CDR3 DNA reads TGCGCCAGCAGCTTCCACCCTGACAGGTGGGGCCAGCCCCAGCATTTT. Protein sequence: CASSFHPDRWGQPQHF. Variable domain in full (rest from reference TRBV5-1 and TRBJ1-5): KAGVTQTPRYLIKTRGQQVTLSCSPISGHRSVSWYQQTPGQGLQFLFEYFSETQRNKGNFPGRFSGRQFSNSRSEMNVSTLELGDSALYLCASSFHPDRWGQPQHFGDGTRLSIL.

The chain employs TRBV11-2 and TRBJ2-7; the D gene is possibly TRBD1 (6 bases). The germline CDR1 and CDR2 sequences are SGHAT and FQNNGV. Trimming removed 2 bases at V and 5 bases at J, with 19 bases between. This CDR3 has 16 residues. CDR3 nucleotides: TGTGCCAGCAGCTTACTCTCGGACAGTCAGACCCACGAGCAGTACTTC. Translated: CASSLLSDSQTHEQYF.

The chain uses TRBV5-3 and TRBJ1-5; weak D call: TRBD1 (6 bases). TRBV5-3 is an open reading frame, and its role is uncertain. Trimming left V 4 bases short and J 0 bases short, with 14 bases between. The CDR3 length is 16 residues. The CDR3 DNA reads TGTGCCAGAAGCCCCGACAGGAGGTATAGCAATCAGCCCCAGCATTTT. Translated, it gives CARSPDRRYSNQPQHF.

Notes on this clone: Other DNA sequences from this sample encode an identical CDR3 as well. The chain joins TRBV25-1 to TRBJ2-3; the match to TRBD1 covers 9 bases. This CDR3 contains 13 residues. The V gene's germline CDR1 is MGHDK and CDR2 SYGVNS. J gave up 3 bases and V 6 bases, and 1 base lay outside the gene matches. The CDR3 here is CASRGQGTDTQYF. As DNA, the CDR3 is TGTGCCAGCAGAGGACAGGGGACAGATACGCAGTATTTT.

The chain combines TRBV5-4 with TRBJ2-5, with TRBD1 matching 7 bases. V lost 2 bases to trimming and J lost 5 bases; unmatched junction nucleotides: 6. The CDR3 covers 14 residues. CDR1 and CDR2 from the germline V gene are SGHNT and YYREEE (reference sequence). CDR3 in DNA: TGTGCCAGCAGCTTACAGGGGTCTGCGGAGACCCAGTACTTC. Its protein is CASSLQGSAETQYF.

The V call is TRBV6-5, the J call TRBJ1-4, with D unclear. Trimming pared 6 bases from V and 4 bases from J, leaving 3 bases between. The germline V gene encodes CDR1 MNHEY and CDR2 SVGAGI. The CDR3 loop spans 11 amino acids. CDR3 amino acids: CASSGNEKLFF. CDR3 nucleotide sequence: TGTGCCAGCAGCGGTAATGAAAAACTGTTTTTT.

The gene calls are TRBV7-3 and TRBJ2-7, with 12 nucleotides matching TRBD2. This CDR3 is 15 amino acids long. Germline V CDR1 and CDR2: SGHTA, FQGTGA. The ends lost 5 bases at V and 3 bases at J; junction bases unmatched: 5. The CDR3 region is CASSPGLAGFYEQYF. The CDR3 DNA reads TGTGCCAGCAGCCCAGGACTAGCGGGATTCTACGAGCAGTACTTC. Supplemented by reference TRBV7-3 and TRBJ2-7, the full variable domain reads GAGVSQTPSNKVTEKGKYVELRCDPISGHTALYWYRQSLGQGPEFLIYFQGTGAADDSGLPNDRFFAVRPEGSVSTLKIQRTERGDSAVYLCASSPGLAGFYEQYFGPGTRLTVT.

The chain uses TRBV6-1 and TRBJ2-7; D possibly corresponds to TRBD1 (7 bases). V lost 8 bases to trimming and J lost 0 bases, with 14 bases between them. The CDR3 covers 14 residues. Germline V gives CDR1 MNHNS, CDR2 SASEGT. CDR3 sequence reads: CASAARDSSYEQYF. CDR3 nucleotide sequence: TGTGCCAGCGCCGCGCGGGACAGCTCCTACGAGCAGTACTTC.

This rearrangement joins TRBV30 to TRBJ1-3; D not certain. V lost 0 bases, J lost 0 bases, and 6 bases lay in between. Germline V CDR1 and CDR2: GTSNPN, SVGIG (reference sequence). The CDR3 is made up of 14 amino acids. CDR3 DNA: TGTGCCTGGAGTGTACTGGTCTCTGGAAACACCATATATTTT. Residues: CAWSVLVSGNTIYF.

As DNA, the CDR3 is TGTGCCAGTAGCCGGGACAGGGCAGAGACCCAGTACTTC. Protein sequence: CASSRDRAETQYF. The V and J genes are TRBV19 and TRBJ2-5; 9 bases are shared with TRBD1. This CDR3 is built from 13 residues. V lost 6 bases to trimming and J lost 4 bases; unmatched junction nucleotides: 3. Germline V gene data show CDR1 as LNHDA and CDR2 as SQIVND (reference sequence).

The chain combines TRBV29-1 with TRBJ1-2, with TRBD1 as a possible D gene (6 bases). The CDR3 totals 12 residues. Germline CDR1 reads SQVTM; CDR2 reads ANQGSEA. V shed 0 bases and J shed 7 bases, with 9 bases lying between them. The CDR3 sequence: CSVEDTGPGYTF. CDR3 coding DNA: TGCAGCGTTGAAGATACAGGGCCTGGCTACACCTTC.

The chain is built from TRBV5-1 and TRBJ2-5; 14 nucleotides line up with TRBD2. V trimming: 4 bases; J trimming: 14 bases; junction bases outside the gene matches: 10. Germline CDR1 and CDR2: SGHRS and YFSETQ. The CDR3 extends over 14 amino acids. The CDR3: CASSPGLAGGRVYF. The CDR3 DNA follows: TGCGCCAGCAGCCCAGGACTAGCGGGAGGCCGCGTTTACTTC.

The genes are TRBV7-2 and TRBJ2-7, with 10 bases aligning to TRBD2. Germline loops: CDR1 SGHTA, CDR2 FQGNSA. This CDR3 has 14 amino acids. The ends lost 4 bases at V and 5 bases at J; junction bases unmatched: 5. The chain's CDR3 is CASSSGLAYHEQYF. In DNA, the CDR3 is TGTGCCAGCAGCTCGGGACTAGCGTACCACGAGCAGTACTTC.

The chain has TRBV6-5 and TRBJ2-7; 8 bases are shared with TRBD1. The CDR3 covers 13 residues. CDR1 is MNHEY, CDR2 SVGAGI, per germline. J gave up 6 bases and V 3 bases, and 4 bases lay outside the gene matches. CDR3 protein: CASSYQDRVEQYF. The CDR3 DNA reads as TGTGCCAGCAGTTATCAGGACAGGGTCGAGCAGTACTTC.

The chain links TRBV6-6 to TRBJ1-5; TRBD1 might be the D (6 bases). The V gene lost 5 bases and the J gene lost 3 bases, with 11 bases spanning the gap. Germline V gene data show CDR1 as MNHNY and CDR2 as SVGAGI (reference sequence). This CDR3 comprises 14 residues. CDR3 sequence reads: CASSPQGFNQPQHF. The CDR3, as DNA: TGTGCCAGCAGTCCACAGGGTTTCAATCAGCCCCAGCATTTT.

This clone was detected only once. A junction boundary mismatches the germline segment, possibly from a read error. The chain couples TRBV7-2 to TRBJ2-5; D gene uncertain. Germline CDR1 is SGHTA and CDR2 is FQGNSA. CDR3 size: 16 residues. The CDR3 region has the DNA TGTGCCAGCAGCTTTTTCACTACGCCAAGCCAAGGGACCCAGTACTTC. This gives the protein CASSFFTTPSQGTQYF.

This sequence joins TRBV19 and TRBJ1-5; TRBD1 agrees at 7 bases. V lost 5 bases and J lost 4; bases outside the gene matches: 8. The CDR3 has 15 residues. Germline V CDR1 and CDR2: LNHDA, SQIVND (reference sequence). CDR3 protein: CASSARQGSNQPQHF. The CDR3 region has the DNA TGTGCCAGTAGTGCTAGACAGGGATCGAATCAGCCCCAGCATTTT.

As to this clone: A read error may produce the germline difference seen at one junction end. V and J are TRBV7-9 and TRBJ2-7; maybe TRBD2 (6 bases). This CDR3 is built from 11 residues. CDR1 and CDR2 (germline): SEHNR, FQNEAQ (reference sequence). CDR3 protein: CASRESGSFNF. CDR3 DNA sequence: TGTGCCAGCAGGGAAAGCGGGTCCTTCAACTTC.

The CDR3 DNA is TGTGCCAGCAGCGTAGTTGAGGGGACAGGGGAAGCTTTCTTT. Protein product: CASSVVEGTGEAFF. V gene TRBV9 combines with J gene TRBJ1-1, with TRBD1 identical over 9 bases. Unmatched junction bases numbered 5, after V lost 0 bases and J lost 8 bases. The CDR3 runs 14 residues. Germline V gene data show CDR1 as SGDLS and CDR2 as YYNGEE.